The 14 T cell receptor beta chains listed next were all sequenced from one sample in a study of glioma-infiltrating T cells. TCR alpha and beta CDR3 regions were amplified from RNA using iRepertoire nested multiplex PCR. Via MiXCR, TCRdb re-called the multiplex PCR reads, giving one row per CDR3 protein. The data show approximately 140,000 distinct CDR3 sequences, 20% to 25% seen once. Material: glioma tissue, nonneoplastic brain tissue, or PBMCs (not recorded which). These receptors all stem from a human donor with low-grade glioma or glioblastoma, undergoing nonglioma brain surgery, or in good health (not recorded which).

V is TRBV12-3 or TRBV12-4 and J is TRBJ2-3; D is unclear. Trimming removed 8 bases from V and 2 bases from J, with 11 bases in between. There are 13 residues in the CDR3. CDR3 sequence reads: CASQNALTDTQYF. The CDR3 nucleotides are TGTGCCAGCCAAAACGCCCTCACAGATACGCAGTATTTT.

This clonotype came up a few times. V usage is TRBV7-9 and J usage is TRBJ2-1, with D tentatively TRBD2 (7 bases). CDR1 and CDR2 from the germline V gene are SEHNR and FQNEAQ (reference sequence). The V end was cut by 1 base, the J end by 4 bases, with 14 bases between. The CDR3 spans 16 residues. The CDR3 loop is CASSLGGGGSYNEQFF. The CDR3 DNA is TGTGCCAGCAGCTTAGGGGGGGGCGGCAGTTACAATGAGCAGTTCTTC.

This clonotype was observed a few times. The chain links TRBV7-9 to TRBJ1-1; TRBD1 matches 8 bases. Germline V gene sequence: CDR1 SEHNR, CDR2 FQNEAQ (reference sequence). The CDR3 is 14 residues long. V lost 7 bases to trimming and J lost 1 base; unmatched junction nucleotides: 5. The chain's CDR3 is CASNSGQGNTEAFF. The CDR3 bases are TGTGCCAGCAACTCCGGACAGGGGAACACTGAAGCTTTCTTT.

This clonotype appeared many times. V gene TRBV6-1 combines with J gene TRBJ2-5; perhaps TRBD2 as D (6 bases). Deletions cut 6 bases from V and 4 bases from J, with 18 bases between. CDR1 MNHNS and CDR2 SASEGT come from the germline V gene. The CDR3 has 15 residues. CDR3 sequence: CASSPPYQGGETQYF. The DNA for the CDR3 is TGTGCCAGCAGCCCGCCGTATCAGGGAGGAGAGACCCAGTACTTC.

The genes are TRBV6-2 or TRBV6-3 and TRBJ1-4; no reliable D call. The CDR3 totals 17 residues. Trimming stripped 0 bases from V and 5 bases from J, with 16 bases between. Germline lookup yields CDR1 MNHEY and CDR2 SVGEGT. The CDR3 DNA sequence: TGTGCCAGCAGTTACTCCCCAGGCTCGACACTGAATGAAAAACTGTTTTTT. Its translation: CASSYSPGSTLNEKLFF.

This chain connects TRBV6-1 to TRBJ1-5, with D unclear. The CDR3 sequence is 15 residues long. The V and J ends lost 5 bases and 3 bases respectively, with 14 bases between them. Germline CDR1 MNHNS, CDR2 SASEGT. This CDR3 is CASSPMGRPNQPQHF. In nucleotides, the CDR3 is TGTGCCAGCAGTCCCATGGGGAGGCCCAATCAGCCCCAGCATTTT.

The chain is built from TRBV6-1 and TRBJ1-1; TRBD1 might be the D (5 bases). The CDR3 spans 13 residues. Germline values: CDR1 MNHNS, CDR2 SASEGT. V was cut by 8 bases and J by 0 bases, with 10 bases left in between. The CDR3 region is CASSIQVNTEAFF. In nucleotides, the CDR3 is TGTGCCAGCTCTATACAGGTGAACACTGAAGCTTTCTTT.

As to this clonotype: Compared with germline, one end of the junction differs, possibly owing to a read error. This chain links TRBV7-9 with TRBJ1-6; 8 bases line up with TRBD1. CDR1 and CDR2 from the germline V gene are SEHNR and FQNEAQ (reference sequence). The CDR3 covers 14 residues. CDR3 loop: CGSRPRDRLDPLHF. The CDR3 bases are TGTGGCAGCAGGCCCCGGGACAGGCTTGATCCCCTCCACTTT.

This clonotype was observed a few times. The chain links TRBV20-1 to TRBJ1-4; no clear D. The CDR3 runs 14 residues. Per the germline V gene, CDR1 is DFQATT and CDR2 is SNEGSKA (reference sequence). Trimming took off 4 bases at V and 7 bases at J, with 16 bases between the two ends. Here the CDR3 DNA reads TGCAGTGCTAACCCGGGAGACCCGGGTGAAAAACTGTTTTTT. As protein: CSANPGDPGEKLFF.

The chain couples TRBV7-2 to TRBJ2-4; 9 bases align to TRBD2. With V trimmed by 6 bases and J by 0 bases, 6 bases remained unmatched. The CDR3 is 16 amino acids. Germline lookup yields CDR1 SGHTA and CDR2 FQGNSA. CDR3 coding DNA: TGTGCCAGCAGGAATAGCGGGGGACTAGCCAAAAACATTCAGTACTTC. It translates to CASRNSGGLAKNIQYF. The complete variable domain, with remaining parts taken from reference TRBV7-2 and TRBJ2-4, reads GAGVSQSPSNKVTEKGKDVELRCDPISGHTALYWYRQSLGQGLEFLIYFQGNSAPDKSGLPSDRFSAERTGGSVSTLTIQRTQQEDSAVYLCASRNSGGLAKNIQYFGAGTRLSVL.

This clonotype was observed a few times. The CDR3 region is CASSFPGRQPQHF. For the CDR3, the DNA is TGTGCCAGCAGTTTCCCGGGGCGGCAGCCCCAGCATTTT. The rearrangement links TRBV28 to TRBJ1-5; D is perhaps TRBD1 (5 bases). CDR3 length: 13 residues. The V end was cut by 3 bases, the J end by 7 bases, with 10 bases between. Germline V lookup: CDR1 MDHEN, CDR2 SYDVKM.

This clonotype was found many times. This chain links TRBV6-1 with TRBJ2-2; 7 bases align to TRBD1. This CDR3 has 15 amino acids. The germline gives CDR1 MNHNS, CDR2 SASEGT. Trimming took 5 bases from V and 0 from J; bases not matched to a gene: 3. The CDR3 reads CASSPGQTNTGELFF. The DNA of the CDR3 is TGTGCCAGCAGTCCGGGACAGACGAACACCGGGGAGCTGTTTTTT.

The rearrangement joins TRBV28 to TRBJ2-2; the D gene is possibly TRBD1 (6 bases). CDR1 and CDR2 from the germline V gene are MDHEN and SYDVKM. CDR3 length: 15 residues. V was clipped by 8 bases and J by 4 bases, with 17 bases between them. CDR3 in amino acids: CASLFGRGRTGELFF. The DNA of the CDR3 is TGTGCCAGCCTTTTCGGCAGGGGTCGCACCGGGGAGCTGTTTTTT.

This clonotype was observed a handful of times. The CDR3: CASSEYRLAGGFF. In DNA, the CDR3 is TGTGCCAGCAGTGAATATCGTTTGGCGGGGGGGTTCTTC. The chain joins TRBV2 to TRBJ2-1, with 8 bases identical to TRBD2. The CDR3 is made up of 13 amino acids. Germline V gene sequence: CDR1 SNHLY, CDR2 FYNNEI. V trimming: 2 bases; J trimming: 15 bases; junction bases outside the gene matches: 9.